The next 14 T cell receptor beta chains were all read from a single sample in a study of cytomegalovirus exposure and HLA in healthy donors. The assay was immunoSEQ multiplex PCR, and TCRdb's table has in-frame clones only and misses some. The sample contains about 130,000 clones, 95% to 96% of which appear only once. Input material: PBMCs. Every receptor here comes from a man in his late teens or twenties in good health and CMV-seronegative.

This clone has just a few counts. The same CDR3 also results from other DNA sequences found in this sample. The genes are TRBV5-4 and TRBJ1-1; D is unresolved. Germline V CDR1 and CDR2: SGHNT, YYREEE (reference sequence). CDR3 size: 16 residues. Deletions cut 0 bases from V and 0 bases from J, with 12 bases between. This CDR3 reads CASSLGGDELNTEAFF. CDR3 sequence (DNA): TGTGCCAGCAGCTTGGGAGGAGATGAACTGAACACTGAAGCTTTCTTT.

The chain is built from TRBV25-1 and TRBJ1-1; 8 bases align to TRBD1. This CDR3 is 13 amino acids long. Unmatched junction bases numbered 5, after V lost 7 bases and J lost 4 bases. Germline loops: CDR1 MGHDK, CDR2 SYGVNS. The CDR3 loop reads CASTLGQGTEAFF. CDR3 sequence (DNA): TGTGCCAGCACTCTTGGACAGGGCACTGAAGCTTTCTTT. Based on the CDR3 plus reference TRBV25-1 and TRBJ1-1, the full variable domain is EADIYQTPRYLVIGTGKKITLECSQTMGHDKMYWYQQDPGMELHLIHYSYGVNSTEKGDLSSESTVSRIRTEHFPLTLESARPSHTSQYLCASTLGQGTEAFFGQGTRLTVV.

The rearrangement uses TRBV29-1 and TRBJ2-7; D call uncertain. This CDR3 spans 11 amino acids. The germline V gene has CDR1 SQVTM and CDR2 ANQGSEA. V was cut by 5 bases and J by 3 bases, with 8 bases left in between. CDR3 sequence reads: CSVFSGYEQYF. The CDR3 bases are TGCAGCGTTTTTTCAGGCTACGAGCAGTACTTC.

This chain links TRBV28 with TRBJ2-7, with 10 bases that match TRBD2. V gave up 8 bases and J gave up 5 bases; unmatched junction bases: 9. The CDR3 sequence is 14 residues long. CDR1 is MDHEN, CDR2 SYDVKM, per germline. The CDR3 sequence is CASASGRALHEQYF. For the CDR3, the DNA is TGTGCCAGCGCAAGCGGGAGGGCCTTGCACGAGCAGTACTTC.

This chain joins TRBV7-9 and TRBJ2-5; D call uncertain. CDR1 is SEHNR, CDR2 FQNEAQ, per germline (reference sequence). This CDR3 contains 13 residues. V shed 4 bases and J shed 5 bases, with 11 bases lying between them. The CDR3 DNA follows: TGTGCCAGCAGCTCGCTCCTCGGGGAGACCCAGTACTTC. It yields the protein CASSSLLGETQYF.

The chain's CDR3 is CASSILAGIKNGELFF. Here the CDR3 DNA reads TGTGCCAGTAGTATTCTAGCGGGAATCAAAAACGGGGAGCTGTTTTTT. The V and J genes are TRBV19 and TRBJ2-2, with 9 bases identical to TRBD2. The V and J ends lost 3 bases and 7 bases, in that order; junction bases with no gene match: 9. This CDR3 contains 16 residues. Per germline, CDR1 LNHDA and CDR2 SQIVND (reference sequence).

The chain carries TRBV7-9 and TRBJ1-2; D remains unclear. Germline assignment: CDR1 SEHNR and CDR2 FQNEAQ (reference sequence). The CDR3 is made up of 15 amino acids. V was cut by 5 bases and J by 8 bases, with 21 bases left in between. CDR3 DNA sequence: TGTGCCAGCAGCCGACCGGGTCTCCTCGGAGAGGGCTACACCTTC. Encoded protein: CASSRPGLLGEGYTF.

V is TRBV30 and J is TRBJ2-7, with D perhaps matching TRBD1 (5 bases). V lost 0 bases and J lost 7, with 13 bases in between. In germline, CDR1 is GTSNPN, CDR2 SVGIG (reference sequence). The CDR3 consists of 13 residues. The CDR3 region has the DNA TGTGCCTGGAGTGTAAGGGGTCTCTGGGAGCAGTACTTC. Its translation: CAWSVRGLWEQYF.

The chain couples TRBV7-8 to TRBJ2-5; 11 nucleotides align to TRBD2. Germline V CDR1 and CDR2: SGHVS, FQNEAQ. The trim removed 1 base at V and 7 bases at J, leaving 11 bases unmatched. There are 17 residues in the CDR3. CDR3 sequence reads: CASSLGLAGGARGTQYF. The CDR3 DNA is TGTGCCAGCAGCTTAGGGCTAGCGGGAGGCGCTCGTGGGACCCAGTACTTC.

This clone turned up a few times. The CDR3 nucleotides are TGTGCCAGCAGCGTAGAGGCGGGCCCGAACACTGAAGCTTTCTTT. It codes for CASSVEAGPNTEAFF. J is TRBJ1-1 and V is TRBV9; D gene unclear. CDR1 SGDLS and CDR2 YYNGEE come from the germline V gene. Trimming took off 0 bases at V and 1 base at J, with 10 bases between the two ends. The length of the CDR3 is 15 residues.

V and J are TRBV2 and TRBJ2-7; 10 bases map to TRBD2. CDR1 and CDR2 (germline): SNHLY, FYNNEI. The V segment lost 1 base and the J segment 3 bases; nucleotides outside the gene matches: 6. CDR3 length: 16 amino acids. CDR3: CASSEGSGRAVYEQYF. The CDR3 DNA is TGTGCCAGCAGTGAAGGGAGCGGGAGGGCCGTCTACGAGCAGTACTTC.

This clone was seen only once. The chain combines TRBV30 with TRBJ2-7; 7 bases map to TRBD1. Per the germline V gene, CDR1 is GTSNPN and CDR2 is SVGIG (reference sequence). The CDR3 extends over 11 amino acids. Trimming removed 5 bases from V and 5 bases from J; junction bases left unmatched: 3. The CDR3 loop reads CAWLTGHEQYF. The CDR3 nucleotides read TGTGCCTGGTTGACAGGGCACGAGCAGTACTTC.

V usage is TRBV4-2 and J usage is TRBJ2-7, with 13 bases lining up with TRBD2. J was trimmed by 2 bases and V by 3 bases; bases with no gene match: 4. The CDR3 runs 16 residues. Germline CDR1 is LGHNA and CDR2 is YNFKEQ. The CDR3 sequence: CASSQITSGRAYEQYF. CDR3 nucleotide sequence: TGTGCCAGCAGCCAGATAACTAGCGGGAGGGCCTACGAGCAGTACTTC.

V is TRBV4-2 and J is TRBJ1-4; maybe TRBD1 (5 bases). This CDR3 region has 13 residues. CDR1 is LGHNA, CDR2 YNFKEQ, per germline. The V and J ends lost 4 bases and 10 bases respectively, with 13 bases between them. CDR3 nucleotide sequence: TGTGCCAGCAGCCTGGGGCTTGCGAGAAAACTGTTTTTT. It encodes CASSLGLARKLFF.